This is a list of T cell receptor beta chains from one sample in a study of blood T cell repertoires in COVID-19. The data were produced by immunoSEQ multiplex PCR, yet TCRdb's version contains in-frame clones alone and is incomplete. Here the sample spans about 140,000 clones, around 84% being singletons. Sequencing used peripheral blood. All receptors come from a woman aged 55-70 years with acute or convalescent COVID-19. CDR3s include the opening cysteine and the closing phenylalanine or tryptophan. A D gene is named only where the DNA matches it firmly. Expanded clones are given a class, and other clones once, few, many or no size at all.

d_call j_call clone_size cdr3_length v_call cdr3_nt cdr3_aa
TRBD2 TRBJ2-5 . 14 TRBV11-3 TGTGCCAGCCGACGGACTAGCGGACAAGAGACCCAGTACTTC CASRRTSGQETQYF
. TRBJ1-1 . 13 TRBV6-6 TGTGCCAGCAGTCTGGACAACCTGCTGAAAGCTTTCTTT CASSLDNLLKAFF
TRBD2 TRBJ2-1 . 14 TRBV7-2 TGTGCCAGCAGCTTATTTTCGGGGGGAAGTGAGCAGTTCTTC CASSLFSGGSEQFF
. TRBJ1-4 . 15 TRBV4-2 TGTGCCAGCAGCCCTCCAGGGGCGGGAGGTGAAAAACTGTTTTTT CASSPPGAGGEKLFF
TRBD1 TRBJ1-5 . 17 TRBV5-6 TGTGCCAGCAGCCTCTTTCCGGGACAGGGTAGCAATCAGCCCCAGCATTTT CASSLFPGQGSNQPQHF
TRBD2 TRBJ2-1 . 15 TRBV2 TGTGCCAGCAGTGAGTGGCGGGGGGCCGGCAATGAGCAGTTCTTC CASSEWRGAGNEQFF
TRBD1 TRBJ1-5 . 15 TRBV14 TGTGCCAGCAGCCAGTCGGGACAGGGTCATCAGCCCCAGCATTTT CASSQSGQGHQPQHF
. TRBJ1-1 . 10 TRBV9 TGTGCCAGCGGGAGGGATGGAGCTTTCTTT CASGRDGAFF
. TRBJ1-6 few 18 TRBV11-2 TGTGCCAGCAGCTTACGAGGGAAGAGGGCAAAGGGGGATTCACCCCTCCACTTT CASSLRGKRAKGDSPLHF
TRBD1 TRBJ2-1 . 15 TRBV27 TGTGCCAGCAGTTTTCGGGACAGGGCACACAATGAGCAGTTCTTC CASSFRDRAHNEQFF
. TRBJ2-7 . 13 TRBV6-2/TRBV6-3 TGTGCCAGCAGTTTCTCACACCTGGTCGAGCAGTACTTC CASSFSHLVEQYF
TRBD1 TRBJ1-3 . 14 TRBV5-6 TGTGCCAGCAGCTTCGGGACAGGGGCGAACACCATATATTTT CASSFGTGANTIYF
. TRBJ2-2 . 13 TRBV19 TGTGCCAGTAGAGGAGCGAACACCGGGGAGCTGTTTTTT CASRGANTGELFF
. TRBJ2-5 . 13 TRBV15 TGTGCCACCAGCTCGCGGACAGAAGAGACCCAGTACTTC CATSSRTEETQYF
. TRBJ1-1 . 13 TRBV5-1 TGCGCCAGCAGCTTGATCATCAACACTGAAGCTTTCTTT CASSLIINTEAFF
TRBD2 TRBJ2-7 . 13 TRBV2 TGTGCCAGCAGGGCCTGGACTAGCGGGGAGCAGTACTTC CASRAWTSGEQYF
TRBD1 TRBJ1-1 . 13 TRBV5-5 TGTGCCAGCAGCTTACAGGGGGACACTGAAGCTTTCTTT CASSLQGDTEAFF